The present TCR beta chain was sequenced within a study of blood T cell repertoires in COVID-19. Overall study: The analysed material was cDNA or gDNA that came from T cells, B-cell-depleted T cells, or PBMCs.

As concerns this clone: Sequence at one end of the junction differs from germline and may be a read error.

Original processing methods: Amplifying reference gene primers gave estimates of nucleated cell counts. Only in-frame clones appear in the TCRdb table, and some are missing; sequencing was by immunoSEQ multiplex PCR. Clone size and the V and J calls come from that table; the DNA yielded D and trimming. The table records about 130,000 clones, roughly four fifths of them present only once. From germline, CDR1 is LGHDT and CDR2 YNNKEL (reference sequence). The CDR3 consists of 12 residues. The J gene is TRBJ2-3, the V gene TRBV3-1 (or the pseudogene TRBV3-2); D not certain. The sequence came from a man between 60 and 70 years old with acute or convalescent COVID-19. Sample: peripheral blood. The CDR3 coding sequence is TGTGCCAGCAGCCAATTCACAGATACGCAGTGTTTT. Its protein is CASSQFTDTQCF.